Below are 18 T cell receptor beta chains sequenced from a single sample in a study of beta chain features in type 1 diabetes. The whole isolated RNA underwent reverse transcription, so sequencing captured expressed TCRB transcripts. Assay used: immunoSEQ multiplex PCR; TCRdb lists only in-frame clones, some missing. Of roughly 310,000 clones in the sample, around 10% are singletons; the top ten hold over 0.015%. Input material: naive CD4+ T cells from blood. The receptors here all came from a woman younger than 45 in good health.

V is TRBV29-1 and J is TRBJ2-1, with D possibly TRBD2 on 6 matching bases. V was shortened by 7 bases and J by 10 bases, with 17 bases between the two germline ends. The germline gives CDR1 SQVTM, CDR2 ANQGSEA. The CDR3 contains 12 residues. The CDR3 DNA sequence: TGCAGCGCTGCGGAGGGTATGAGCGAGCAGTTCTTC. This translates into CSAAEGMSEQFF.

CDR3 in amino acids: CASSSDRGWETQYF. The CDR3 region has the DNA TGTGCCAGCAGCTCGGACAGGGGGTGGGAGACCCAGTACTTC. The chain links TRBV7-2 to TRBJ2-5; 10 bases fit TRBD1. CDR1 and CDR2 from the germline V gene are SGHTA and FQGNSA. J was trimmed by 5 bases and V by 4 bases; bases with no gene match: 4. This CDR3 has 14 residues.

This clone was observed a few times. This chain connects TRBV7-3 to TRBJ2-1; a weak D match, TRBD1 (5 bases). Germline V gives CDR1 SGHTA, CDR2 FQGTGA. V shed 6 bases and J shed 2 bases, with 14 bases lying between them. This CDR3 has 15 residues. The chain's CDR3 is CASRDADNPYNEQFF. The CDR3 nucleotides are TGTGCCAGCAGAGATGCGGACAACCCCTACAATGAGCAGTTCTTC. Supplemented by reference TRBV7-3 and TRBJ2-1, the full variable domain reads GAGVSQTPSNKVTEKGKYVELRCDPISGHTALYWYRQSLGQGPEFLIYFQGTGAADDSGLPNDRFFAVRPEGSVSTLKIQRTERGDSAVYLCASRDADNPYNEQFFGPGTRLTVL.

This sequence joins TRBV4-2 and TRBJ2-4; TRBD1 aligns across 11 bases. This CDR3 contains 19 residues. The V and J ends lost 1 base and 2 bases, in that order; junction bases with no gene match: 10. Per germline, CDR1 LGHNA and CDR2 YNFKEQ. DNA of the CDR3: TGTGCCAGCAGCCAAGGGGACAGGGGGTGGACTTCTTCCAAAAACATTCAGTACTTC. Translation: CASSQGDRGWTSSKNIQYF.

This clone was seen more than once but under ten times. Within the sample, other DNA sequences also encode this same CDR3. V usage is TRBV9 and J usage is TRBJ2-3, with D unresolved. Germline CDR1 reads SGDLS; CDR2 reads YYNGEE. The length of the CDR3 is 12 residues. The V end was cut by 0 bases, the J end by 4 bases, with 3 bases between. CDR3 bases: TGTGCCAGCAGCGTAGCTTCAGATACGCAGTATTTT. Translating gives CASSVASDTQYF.

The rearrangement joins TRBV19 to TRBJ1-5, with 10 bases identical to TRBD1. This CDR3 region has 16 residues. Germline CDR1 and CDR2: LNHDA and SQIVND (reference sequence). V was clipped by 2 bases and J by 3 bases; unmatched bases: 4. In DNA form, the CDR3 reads TGTGCCAGTAGTATACGGGACAGGGGCCCCAATCAGCCCCAGCATTTT. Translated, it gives CASSIRDRGPNQPQHF.

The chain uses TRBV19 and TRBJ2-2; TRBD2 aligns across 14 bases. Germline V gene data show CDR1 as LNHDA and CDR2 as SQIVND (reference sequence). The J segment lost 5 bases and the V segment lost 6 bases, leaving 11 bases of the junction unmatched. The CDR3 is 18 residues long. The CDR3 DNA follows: TGTGCCAGTAGCCTCTATCCGGGACTAGCGGGAGATACCGGGGAGCTGTTTTTT. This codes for CASSLYPGLAGDTGELFF.

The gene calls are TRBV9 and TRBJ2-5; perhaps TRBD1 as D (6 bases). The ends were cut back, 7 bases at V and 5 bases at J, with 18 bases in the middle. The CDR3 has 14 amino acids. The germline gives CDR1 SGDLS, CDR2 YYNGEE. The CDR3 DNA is TGTGCCAGCGCCCTAGGGGGAAGGGACGAGACCCAGTACTTC. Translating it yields CASALGGRDETQYF.

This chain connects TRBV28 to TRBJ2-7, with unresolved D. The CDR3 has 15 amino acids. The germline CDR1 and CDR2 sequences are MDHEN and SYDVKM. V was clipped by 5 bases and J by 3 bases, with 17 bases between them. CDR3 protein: CASSASAEALYEQYF. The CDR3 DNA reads TGTGCCAGCAGTGCCTCGGCAGAGGCCCTCTACGAGCAGTACTTC.

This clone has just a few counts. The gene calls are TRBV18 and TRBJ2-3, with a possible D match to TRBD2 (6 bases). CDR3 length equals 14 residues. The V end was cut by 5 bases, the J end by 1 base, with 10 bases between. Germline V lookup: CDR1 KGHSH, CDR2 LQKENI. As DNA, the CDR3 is TGTGCCAGCTCATTAGCGGCTCGCACAGATACGCAGTATTTT. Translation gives CASSLAARTDTQYF.

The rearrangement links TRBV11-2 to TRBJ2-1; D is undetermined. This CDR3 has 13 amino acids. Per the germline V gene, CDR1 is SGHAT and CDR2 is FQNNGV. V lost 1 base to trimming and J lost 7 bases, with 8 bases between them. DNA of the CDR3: TGTGCCAGCAGCTTAGGTTACACAAATGAGCAGTTCTTC. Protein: CASSLGYTNEQFF. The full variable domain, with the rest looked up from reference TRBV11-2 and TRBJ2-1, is EAGVAQSPRYKIIEKRQSVAFWCNPISGHATLYWYQQILGQGPKLLIQFQNNGVVDDSQLPKDRFSAERLKGVDSTLKIQPAKLEDSAVYLCASSLGYTNEQFFGPGTRLTVL.

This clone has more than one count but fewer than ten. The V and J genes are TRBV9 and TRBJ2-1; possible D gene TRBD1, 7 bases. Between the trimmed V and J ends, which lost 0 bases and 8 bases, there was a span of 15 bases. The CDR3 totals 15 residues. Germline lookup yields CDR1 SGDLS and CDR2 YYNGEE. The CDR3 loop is CASSVGRDRGDEQFF. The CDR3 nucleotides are TGTGCCAGCAGCGTAGGGCGGGACAGAGGGGATGAGCAGTTCTTC.

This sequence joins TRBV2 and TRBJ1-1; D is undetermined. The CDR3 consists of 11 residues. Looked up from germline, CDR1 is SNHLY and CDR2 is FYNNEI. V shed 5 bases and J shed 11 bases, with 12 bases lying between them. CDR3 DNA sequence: TGTGCCAGCAGTCAGCCCGGGGATGCTTTCTTT. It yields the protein CASSQPGDAFF.

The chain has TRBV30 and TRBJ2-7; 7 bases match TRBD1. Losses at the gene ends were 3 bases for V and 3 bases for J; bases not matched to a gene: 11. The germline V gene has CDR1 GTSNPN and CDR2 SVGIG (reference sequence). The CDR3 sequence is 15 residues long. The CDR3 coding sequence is TGTGCCTGGAGCTCCATCGGCAGGGGGATCTACGAGCAGTACTTC. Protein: CAWSSIGRGIYEQYF.

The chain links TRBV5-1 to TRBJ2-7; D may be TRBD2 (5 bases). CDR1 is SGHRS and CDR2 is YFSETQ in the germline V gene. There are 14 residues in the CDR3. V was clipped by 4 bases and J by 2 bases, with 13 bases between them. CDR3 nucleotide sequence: TGCGCCAGCAGCCGTGCCGGGGTCCCCTACGAGCAGTACTTC. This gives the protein CASSRAGVPYEQYF.

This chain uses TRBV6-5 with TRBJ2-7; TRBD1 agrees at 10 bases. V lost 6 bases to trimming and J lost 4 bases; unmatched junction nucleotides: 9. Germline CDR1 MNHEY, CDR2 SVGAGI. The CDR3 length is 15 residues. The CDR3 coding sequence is TGTGCCAGCAGGCCTGGGACAGGGGCCTTATACGAGCAGTACTTC. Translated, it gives CASRPGTGALYEQYF.

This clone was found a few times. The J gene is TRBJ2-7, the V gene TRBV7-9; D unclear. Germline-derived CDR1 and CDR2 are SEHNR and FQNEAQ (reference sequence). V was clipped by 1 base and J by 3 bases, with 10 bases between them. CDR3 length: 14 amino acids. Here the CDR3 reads CASSLDRRGYEQYF. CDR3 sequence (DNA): TGTGCCAGCAGCTTAGACCGAAGAGGCTACGAGCAGTACTTC.

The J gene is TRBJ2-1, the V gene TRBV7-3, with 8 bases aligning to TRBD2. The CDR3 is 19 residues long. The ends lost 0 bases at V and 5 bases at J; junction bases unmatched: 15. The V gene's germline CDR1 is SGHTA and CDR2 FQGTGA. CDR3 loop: CASSLTWASGSAGHNEQFF. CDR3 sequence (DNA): TGTGCCAGCAGCTTAACGTGGGCGAGCGGGAGTGCCGGTCACAATGAGCAGTTCTTC.